This T cell receptor beta chain derives from a study of blood T cell repertoires in COVID-19. Study-wide context: Acute and convalescent COVID-19 specimens originated in the United States, Italy and Spain. The analysed material was cDNA or gDNA that came from T cells, B-cell-depleted T cells, or PBMCs.

V was shortened by 7 bases and J by 1 base, with 10 bases between the two germline ends. The CDR3 sequence is 13 residues long. The germline gives CDR1 KGHDR, CDR2 SFDVKD. TCRdb's copy holds only in-frame clones and misses some; the assay was immunoSEQ multiplex PCR. The data show around 59,000 clones, more than 60% seen once. The V call is TRBV24-1, the J call TRBJ2-7, with unresolved D. Sequenced: peripheral blood. The clonotype comes from a woman between 50 and 59 years old with active or convalescent COVID-19. CDR3 coding DNA: TGTGCCACCAGCCCGGGTCAGTCCTACGAGCAGTACTTC. The encoded protein is CATSPGQSYEQYF.